These T cell receptor beta chains were read from a single sample in a study of human T cells and chemical hapten exposure. Using its own MiXCR run on the RACE reads, TCRdb lists one record per CDR3 protein. Found here are 370,000 or so distinct CDR3 sequences, approximately 5.1% of them singletons; the top ten hold 2% to 2.5%. Sequenced material: whole blood, taken in connection with sensitization to the hapten diphenylcyclopropenone (DPC). These receptors were collected from a woman between 45 and 65 years old with alopecia areata. Some clones in this sample may be carry-over from other donors' samples. Both conserved end residues are part of each CDR3. D genes are given only for firm matches. For some rows the clone size is stated as once, few or many, or as a class when expanded; others skip it.

CDR3aa: CASSQSSGVLETQYF
CDR3nt: TGTGCCAGCTCACAGTCATCAGGGGTTCTCGAGACCCAGTACTTC
d_gene: -
abundance: -
v_gene: TRBV18
j_gene: TRBJ2-5

CDR3aa: CSASEAVGGEQFF
CDR3nt: TGCAGTGCTAGTGAGGCTGTCGGAGGTGAGCAGTTCTTC
d_gene: -
abundance: many
v_gene: TRBV20-1
j_gene: TRBJ2-1

CDR3aa: CASSLGTGVDEAFF
CDR3nt: TGTGCCAGCAGCCTTGGGACAGGGGTAGATGAAGCTTTCTTT
d_gene: TRBD1
abundance: many
v_gene: TRBV7-9
j_gene: TRBJ1-1

CDR3aa: CASSIGRGEQFF
CDR3nt: TGTGCCAGTAGTATTGGAAGGGGTGAGCAGTTCTTC
d_gene: -
abundance: many
v_gene: TRBV19
j_gene: TRBJ2-1

CDR3aa: CAISESGTRGGEQFF
CDR3nt: TGTGCCATCAGTGAGTCGGGGACCAGAGGGGGTGAGCAGTTCTTC
d_gene: -
abundance: -
v_gene: TRBV10-3
j_gene: TRBJ2-1

CDR3aa: CASSVDGGPNQPQHF
CDR3nt: TGTGCCAGCAGCGTAGATGGAGGGCCTAATCAGCCCCAGCATTTT
d_gene: -
abundance: -
v_gene: TRBV9
j_gene: TRBJ1-5

CDR3aa: CASSPRTQPEQYF
CDR3nt: TGTGCCAGCAGTCCGAGGACCCAACCCGAGCAGTACTTC
d_gene: -
abundance: -
v_gene: TRBV28
j_gene: TRBJ2-7

CDR3aa: CSVEGPSYEQYF
CDR3nt: TGCAGCGTGGAGGGTCCCTCCTACGAGCAGTACTTC
d_gene: -
abundance: -
v_gene: TRBV29-1
j_gene: TRBJ2-7

CDR3aa: CASDGRGNTIYF
CDR3nt: TGTGCCAGCGACGGTAGAGGAAACACCATATATTTT
d_gene: -
abundance: many
v_gene: TRBV2
j_gene: TRBJ1-3

CDR3aa: CSARVRGRTDTQYF
CDR3nt: TGCAGTGCTAGAGTCCGGGGGCGCACAGATACGCAGTATTTT
d_gene: -
abundance: -
v_gene: TRBV20-1
j_gene: TRBJ2-3

CDR3aa: CASSLGPGADNYGYTF
CDR3nt: TGTGCCAGCAGTTTGGGGCCGGGGGCGGATAACTATGGCTACACCTTC
d_gene: -
abundance: few
v_gene: TRBV12-3/TRBV12-4
j_gene: TRBJ1-2

CDR3aa: CSADTEQYF
CDR3nt: TGCAGTGCCGATACCGAGCAGTACTTC
d_gene: -
abundance: many
v_gene: TRBV20-1
j_gene: TRBJ2-7

CDR3aa: CASSSSLPGELFF
CDR3nt: TGTGCCAGCAGCTCTAGTCTCCCCGGGGAGCTGTTTTTT
d_gene: -
abundance: many
v_gene: TRBV11-2
j_gene: TRBJ2-2

CDR3aa: CASSYNPAGQETQYF
CDR3nt: TGTGCCAGCAGTTATAACCCAGCGGGCCAAGAGACCCAGTACTTC
d_gene: -
abundance: many
v_gene: TRBV6-2/TRBV6-3
j_gene: TRBJ2-5

CDR3aa: CASILRSLSLNYGYTF
CDR3nt: TGTGCCAGCATCCTTCGAAGCCTTTCCCTAAACTATGGCTACACCTTC
d_gene: -
abundance: many
v_gene: TRBV7-7
j_gene: TRBJ1-2

CDR3aa: CASSLLTGTNTGELFF
CDR3nt: TGTGCCAGCAGCTTACTCACAGGGACGAACACCGGGGAGCTGTTTTTT
d_gene: -
abundance: -
v_gene: TRBV11-2
j_gene: TRBJ2-2

CDR3aa: CASSPGKSEAFF
CDR3nt: TGTGCCAGCAGCCCAGGGAAGTCCGAAGCTTTCTTT
d_gene: -
abundance: many
v_gene: TRBV11-2
j_gene: TRBJ1-1

CDR3aa: CASRDWTDTQYF
CDR3nt: TGTGCCAGCAGGGATTGGACAGATACGCAGTATTTT
d_gene: -
abundance: many
v_gene: TRBV6-1
j_gene: TRBJ2-3

CDR3aa: CASTRQGLNTEAFF
CDR3nt: TGCGCCAGCACCAGACAGGGCCTGAACACTGAAGCTTTCTTT
d_gene: TRBD1
abundance: many
v_gene: TRBV10-2
j_gene: TRBJ1-1

CDR3aa: CASSSVGVYEQYF
CDR3nt: TGTGCCAGCAGTTCAGTCGGGGTCTACGAGCAGTACTTC
d_gene: -
abundance: -
v_gene: TRBV28
j_gene: TRBJ2-7

CDR3aa: CASSLGPEVEQYF
CDR3nt: TGCGCCAGCAGCTTGGGCCCGGAGGTCGAGCAGTACTTC
d_gene: -
abundance: few
v_gene: TRBV5-1
j_gene: TRBJ2-7

CDR3aa: CASSLVGGPTYEQYF
CDR3nt: TGTGCCAGCAGCTTGGTAGGGGGCCCCACCTACGAGCAGTACTTC
d_gene: TRBD1
abundance: few
v_gene: TRBV5-5
j_gene: TRBJ2-7

CDR3aa: CASSPRFGELFF
CDR3nt: TGTGCCAGCAGCCCGCGATTTGGGGAGCTGTTTTTT
d_gene: -
abundance: many
v_gene: TRBV9
j_gene: TRBJ2-2

CDR3aa: CASSQLQAGGRNEQFF
CDR3nt: TGTGCCAGCAGCCAACTTCAAGCGGGGGGGCGGAATGAGCAGTTCTTC
d_gene: TRBD2
abundance: few
v_gene: TRBV14
j_gene: TRBJ2-1

CDR3aa: CASSRPSGYEQYF
CDR3nt: TGTGCCAGCAGTCGGCCCTCGGGGTACGAGCAGTACTTC
d_gene: -
abundance: many
v_gene: TRBV28
j_gene: TRBJ2-7

CDR3aa: CAISGRTGSGELFF
CDR3nt: TGTGCCATCAGTGGACGGACAGGGTCCGGGGAGCTGTTTTTT
d_gene: TRBD1
abundance: -
v_gene: TRBV10-3
j_gene: TRBJ2-2

CDR3aa: CSVEDGTVPPHTDTQYF
CDR3nt: TGCAGCGTTGAAGACGGGACGGTGCCCCCACACACAGATACGCAGTATTTT
d_gene: -
abundance: -
v_gene: TRBV29-1
j_gene: TRBJ2-3

CDR3aa: CSAQDRAGLDTQYF
CDR3nt: TGCAGTGCCCAAGACAGGGCAGGGCTAGATACGCAGTATTTT
d_gene: TRBD1
abundance: many
v_gene: TRBV20-1
j_gene: TRBJ2-3

CDR3aa: CATSRVSGRTDTQYF
CDR3nt: TGTGCCACCAGCAGAGTAAGCGGCCGCACAGATACGCAGTATTTT
d_gene: -
abundance: many
v_gene: TRBV15
j_gene: TRBJ2-3

CDR3aa: CASSLRAGATNQPQHF
CDR3nt: TGTGCCAGCAGTTTGAGAGCAGGTGCAACAAATCAGCCCCAGCATTTT
d_gene: -
abundance: many
v_gene: TRBV27
j_gene: TRBJ1-5

CDR3aa: CSARPERGSSYEQYF
CDR3nt: TGCAGTGCTAGACCCGAGCGGGGAAGCTCCTACGAGCAGTACTTC
d_gene: TRBD2
abundance: many
v_gene: TRBV20-1
j_gene: TRBJ2-7

CDR3aa: CASSERPVNQPQHF
CDR3nt: TGTGCCAGCAGTGAAAGGCCAGTCAATCAGCCCCAGCATTTT
d_gene: -
abundance: -
v_gene: TRBV6-1
j_gene: TRBJ1-5

CDR3aa: CASSLVGGENTEAFF
CDR3nt: TGTGCCAGCAGTTTGGTAGGGGGTGAGAACACTGAAGCTTTCTTT
d_gene: -
abundance: many
v_gene: TRBV28
j_gene: TRBJ1-1

CDR3aa: CASSGDTLAPNSPLHF
CDR3nt: TGTGCCAGCAGTGGGGACACCCTTGCTCCCAATTCACCCCTCCACTTT
d_gene: -
abundance: -
v_gene: TRBV2
j_gene: TRBJ1-6

CDR3aa: CASNRHSGGGSGANVLTF
CDR3nt: TGTGCCAGCAACCGCCATAGCGGGGGGGGCTCTGGGGCCAACGTCCTGACTTTC
d_gene: TRBD2
abundance: -
v_gene: TRBV9
j_gene: TRBJ2-6

CDR3aa: CASSQSGSGTDTQYF
CDR3nt: TGTGCCAGCAGCCAGAGCGGGTCCGGCACAGATACGCAGTATTTT
d_gene: -
abundance: -
v_gene: TRBV14
j_gene: TRBJ2-3